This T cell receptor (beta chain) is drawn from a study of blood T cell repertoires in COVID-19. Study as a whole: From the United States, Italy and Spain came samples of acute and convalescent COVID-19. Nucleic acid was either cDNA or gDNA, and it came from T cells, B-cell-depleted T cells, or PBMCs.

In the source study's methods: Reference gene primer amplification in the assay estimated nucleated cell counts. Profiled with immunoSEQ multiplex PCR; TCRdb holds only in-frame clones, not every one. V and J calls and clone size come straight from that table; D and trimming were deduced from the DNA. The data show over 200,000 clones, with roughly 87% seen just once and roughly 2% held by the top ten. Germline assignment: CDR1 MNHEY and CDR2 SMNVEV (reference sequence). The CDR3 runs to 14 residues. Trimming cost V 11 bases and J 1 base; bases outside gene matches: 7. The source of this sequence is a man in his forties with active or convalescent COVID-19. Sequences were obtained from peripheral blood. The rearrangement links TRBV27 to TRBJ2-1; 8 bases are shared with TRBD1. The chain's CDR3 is CAAGRTGSYNEQFF. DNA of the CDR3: TGTGCCGCAGGAAGGACAGGGTCCTACAATGAGCAGTTCTTC.